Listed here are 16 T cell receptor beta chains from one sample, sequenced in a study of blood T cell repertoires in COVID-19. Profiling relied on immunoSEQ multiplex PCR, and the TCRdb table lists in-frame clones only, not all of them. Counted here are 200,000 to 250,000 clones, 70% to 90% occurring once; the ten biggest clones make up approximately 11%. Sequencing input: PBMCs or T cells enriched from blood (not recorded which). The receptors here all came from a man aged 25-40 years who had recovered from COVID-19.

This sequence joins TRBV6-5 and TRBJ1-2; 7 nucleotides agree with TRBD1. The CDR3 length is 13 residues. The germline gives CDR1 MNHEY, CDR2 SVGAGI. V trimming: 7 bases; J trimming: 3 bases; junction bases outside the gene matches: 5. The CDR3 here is CASKGALYYGYTF. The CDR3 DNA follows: TGTGCCAGCAAGGGGGCGCTTTACTATGGCTACACCTTC.

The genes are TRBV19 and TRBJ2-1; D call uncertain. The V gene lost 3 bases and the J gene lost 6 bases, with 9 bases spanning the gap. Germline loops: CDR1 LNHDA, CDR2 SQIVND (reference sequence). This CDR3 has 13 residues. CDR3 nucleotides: TGTGCCAGTAGTATTTCCGTTATCAATGAGCAGTTCTTC. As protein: CASSISVINEQFF.

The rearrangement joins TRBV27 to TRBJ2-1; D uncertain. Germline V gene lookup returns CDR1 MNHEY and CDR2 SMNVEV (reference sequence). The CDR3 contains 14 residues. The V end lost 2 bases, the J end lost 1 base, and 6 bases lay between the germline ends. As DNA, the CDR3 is TGTGCCAGCAGTTTAGCGACTTCCTACAATGAGCAGTTCTTC. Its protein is CASSLATSYNEQFF.

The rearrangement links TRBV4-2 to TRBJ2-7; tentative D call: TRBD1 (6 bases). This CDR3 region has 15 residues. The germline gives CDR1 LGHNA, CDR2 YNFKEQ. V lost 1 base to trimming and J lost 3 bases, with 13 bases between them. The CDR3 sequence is CASSQVRGNDYEQYF. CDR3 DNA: TGTGCCAGCAGCCAAGTTAGGGGGAATGACTACGAGCAGTACTTC.

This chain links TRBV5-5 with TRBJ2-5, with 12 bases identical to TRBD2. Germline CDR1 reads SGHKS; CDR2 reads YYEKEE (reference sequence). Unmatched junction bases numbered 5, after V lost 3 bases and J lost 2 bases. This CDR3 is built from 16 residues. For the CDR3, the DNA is TGTGCCAGCAGCTATTCCGGACTAGCGGGGCAAGAGACCCAGTACTTC. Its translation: CASSYSGLAGQETQYF.

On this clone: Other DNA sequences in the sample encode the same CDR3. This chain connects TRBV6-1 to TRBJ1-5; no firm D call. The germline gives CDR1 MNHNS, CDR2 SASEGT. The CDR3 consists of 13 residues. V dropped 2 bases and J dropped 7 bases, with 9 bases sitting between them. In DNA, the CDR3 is TGTGCCAGCAGTGAACCGGGGAACCAGCCCCAGCATTTT. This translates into CASSEPGNQPQHF.

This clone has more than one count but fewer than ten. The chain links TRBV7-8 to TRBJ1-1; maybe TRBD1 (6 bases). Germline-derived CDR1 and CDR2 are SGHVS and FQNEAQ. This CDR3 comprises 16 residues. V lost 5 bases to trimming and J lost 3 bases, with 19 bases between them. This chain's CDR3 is CASSPPLQGWDTEAFF. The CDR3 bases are TGTGCCAGCAGCCCCCCCCTACAGGGTTGGGACACTGAAGCTTTCTTT.

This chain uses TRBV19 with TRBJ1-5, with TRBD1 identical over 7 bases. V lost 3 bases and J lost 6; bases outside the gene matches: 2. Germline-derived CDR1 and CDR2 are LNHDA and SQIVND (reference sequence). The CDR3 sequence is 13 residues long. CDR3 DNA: TGTGCCAGTAGTATGTCAGGGGGTCAGCCCCAGCATTTT. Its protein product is CASSMSGGQPQHF.

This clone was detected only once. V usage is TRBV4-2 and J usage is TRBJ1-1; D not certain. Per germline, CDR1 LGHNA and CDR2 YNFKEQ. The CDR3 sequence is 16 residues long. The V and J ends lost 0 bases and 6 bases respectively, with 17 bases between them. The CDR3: CASSQDSGRSTAEAFF. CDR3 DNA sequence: TGTGCCAGCAGCCAAGATAGTGGGCGTTCGACGGCTGAAGCTTTCTTT.

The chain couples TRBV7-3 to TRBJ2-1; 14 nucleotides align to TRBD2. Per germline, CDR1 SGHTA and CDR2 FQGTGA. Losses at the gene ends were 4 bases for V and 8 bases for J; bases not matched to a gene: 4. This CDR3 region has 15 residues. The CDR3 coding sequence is TGTGCCAGCAGCTCCGGGACTAGCGGGGGCGATGAGCAGTTCTTC. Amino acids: CASSSGTSGGDEQFF.

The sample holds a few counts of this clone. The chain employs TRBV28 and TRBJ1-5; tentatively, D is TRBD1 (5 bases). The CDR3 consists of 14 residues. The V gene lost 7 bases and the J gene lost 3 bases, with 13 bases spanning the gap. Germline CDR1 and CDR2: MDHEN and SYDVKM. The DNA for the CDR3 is TGTGCCAGCATCCTGGGGGGGATCAATCAGCCCCAGCATTTT. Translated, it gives CASILGGINQPQHF. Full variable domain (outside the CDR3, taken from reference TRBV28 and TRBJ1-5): DVKVTQSSRYLVKRTGEKVFLECVQDMDHENMFWYRQDPGLGLRLIYFSYDVKMKEKGDIPEGYSVSREKKERFSLILESASTNQTSMYLCASILGGINQPQHFGDGTRLSIL.

CDR3 DNA sequence: TGTGCCAGCAGTTTGCAGGGCTGGAGAAACACCATATATTTT. Translated, it gives CASSLQGWRNTIYF. This chain uses TRBV28 with TRBJ1-3, with D maybe TRBD1 (5 bases). Germline V gives CDR1 MDHEN, CDR2 SYDVKM. V lost 3 bases and J lost 5, with 11 bases in between. CDR3 length: 14 residues.

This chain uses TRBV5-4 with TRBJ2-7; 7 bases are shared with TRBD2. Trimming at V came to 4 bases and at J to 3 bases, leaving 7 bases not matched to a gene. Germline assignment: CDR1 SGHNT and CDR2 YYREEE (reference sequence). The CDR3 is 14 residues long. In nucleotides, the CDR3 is TGTGCCAGCAGCCGCGGGACTACCCACTACGAGCAGTACTTC. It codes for CASSRGTTHYEQYF.

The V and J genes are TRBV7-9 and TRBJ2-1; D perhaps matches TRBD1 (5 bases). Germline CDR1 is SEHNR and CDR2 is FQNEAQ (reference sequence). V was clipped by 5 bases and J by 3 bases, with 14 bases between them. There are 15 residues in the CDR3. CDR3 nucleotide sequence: TGTGCCAGCAGCAGAGGACAAGGAATCTACAATGAGCAGTTCTTC. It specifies CASSRGQGIYNEQFF.

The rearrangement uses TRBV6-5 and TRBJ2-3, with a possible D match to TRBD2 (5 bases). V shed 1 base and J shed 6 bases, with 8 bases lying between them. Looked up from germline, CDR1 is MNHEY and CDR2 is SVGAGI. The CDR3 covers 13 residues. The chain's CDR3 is CASSYFSGDTQYF. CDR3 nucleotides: TGTGCCAGCAGTTACTTTTCGGGGGATACGCAGTATTTT.

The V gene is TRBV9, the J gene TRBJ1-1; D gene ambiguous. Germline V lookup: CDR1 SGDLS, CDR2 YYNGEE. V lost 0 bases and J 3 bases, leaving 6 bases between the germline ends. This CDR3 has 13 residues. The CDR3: CASSVATDTEAFF. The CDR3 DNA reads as TGTGCCAGCAGCGTAGCAACGGACACTGAAGCTTTCTTT.